In its sample, the clone carrying this T cell receptor beta chain was seen once. Antigen unknown. This sample stems from a study of vaccination and CD4 T cells after COVID-19. Study-level background: Post-COVID draws came a median approximately 94 days after diagnosis (range 35 to 161). Overall study results and limits: A median about 90% of convalescent patients' SARS-CoV-2-reactive clones emerged only after vaccination.

Noted treatment: approximately 10-day PBMC culture with coronavirus spike peptide pools or control peptides (ViraFEST assay). This CDR3 contains 12 residues. Trimming pared 4 bases from V and 3 bases from J, leaving 8 bases between. Germline values: CDR1 SGHTS, CDR2 YDEGEE. The assay that was used to sequence DNA from cultured CD4+ T cells was the Oncomine TCR Beta short-read assay. Each CDR3 protein gets one entry after TCRdb re-called the PCR reads with MiXCR. This sample has about 20,000 distinct CDR3 sequences; approximately 50% occur once, and the top ten carry about 10%. This sequence joins TRBV5-8 and TRBJ2-7, with D hard to call. Sequencing was done on a sample of CD4+ T cells from blood, cultured in vitro. This TCR derives from a human donor who had recovered from COVID-19. The CDR3 region is CASSLDGYEQYF. As DNA, the CDR3 is TGTGCCAGCAGCCTCGACGGCTACGAGCAGTACTTC.